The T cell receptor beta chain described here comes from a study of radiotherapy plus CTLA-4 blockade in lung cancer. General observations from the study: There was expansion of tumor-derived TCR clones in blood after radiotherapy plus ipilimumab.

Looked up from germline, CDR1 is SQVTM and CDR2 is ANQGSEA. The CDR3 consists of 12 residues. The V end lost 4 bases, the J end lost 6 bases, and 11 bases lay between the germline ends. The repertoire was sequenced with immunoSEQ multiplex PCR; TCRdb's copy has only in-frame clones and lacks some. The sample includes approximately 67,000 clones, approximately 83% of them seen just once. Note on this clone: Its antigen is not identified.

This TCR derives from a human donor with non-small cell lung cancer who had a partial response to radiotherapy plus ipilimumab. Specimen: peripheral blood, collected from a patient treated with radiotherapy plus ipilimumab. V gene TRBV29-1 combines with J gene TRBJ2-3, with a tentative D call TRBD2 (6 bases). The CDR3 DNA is TGCAGCGTTGCTATGGAGGGTGATACGCAGTATTTT. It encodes CSVAMEGDTQYF.